These 2 T cell receptor beta chains share one sample of origin, sequenced in a study of blood T cell repertoires in COVID-19. Only in-frame clones appear in the TCRdb table, and some are missing; sequencing was by immunoSEQ multiplex PCR. Of 230,000 or so clones in the sample, 70% to 85% were seen once. Sequencing was carried out using peripheral blood. These receptors originate from a man aged 35 to 55 who had recovered from COVID-19.

This chain connects TRBV27 to TRBJ2-2, with TRBD2 matching over 7 bases. This CDR3 contains 15 residues. Trimming cost V 2 bases and J 8 bases; bases outside gene matches: 8. CDR1 is MNHEY, CDR2 SMNVEV, per germline (reference sequence). This CDR3 reads CASSLRSGGRGELFF. The CDR3 nucleotides are TGTGCCAGCAGTTTAAGAAGCGGCGGGAGAGGGGAGCTGTTTTTT.

The chain is built from TRBV15 and TRBJ2-3; 7 positions agree with TRBD1. V gave up 3 bases and J gave up 6 bases; unmatched junction bases: 6. CDR1 and CDR2 (germline): LNHNV, YYDKDF (reference sequence). The CDR3 is 14 amino acids. DNA of the CDR3: TGTGCCACCAGCAGGGAAACAGGGGTGGATACGCAGTATTTT. As protein: CATSRETGVDTQYF.